Below are 29 T cell receptor beta chains sequenced from a single sample in a study of T cells in Graves' hyperthyroidism and ophthalmopathy. Amplification targeted TCR beta CDR3 regions from RNA transcripts. TCR CDR3 regions were first amplified by RT-PCR with HTBI primers. TCRdb recomputed calls from the multiplex PCR reads with MiXCR, one row per CDR3 protein. The sample shows about 570,000 distinct CDR3 sequences, around 15% of them seen only once. Sequences were obtained from blood. Receptor source: a woman aged 40-49 years with Graves' hyperthyroidism.

This clonotype was seen many times. This chain joins TRBV7-2 and TRBJ2-2; a weak D match, TRBD1 (6 bases). Trimming removed 5 bases at V and 7 bases at J, with 14 bases between. Germline CDR1 and CDR2: SGHTA and FQGNSA. The CDR3 contains 14 residues. The CDR3 DNA is TGTGCCAGCAGCCTTACGGCAGGGGTCGGGGAGCTGTTTTTT. Residues: CASSLTAGVGELFF.

The chain carries TRBV25-1 and TRBJ2-1; 12 bases are shared with TRBD2. CDR1 is MGHDK and CDR2 is SYGVNS in the germline V gene. This CDR3 has 15 residues. V lost 6 bases, J lost 10 bases, and 10 bases stayed unmatched. The CDR3 sequence is CASSGGLAGLKEQFF. CDR3 DNA sequence: TGTGCCAGCAGCGGAGGACTAGCGGGACTAAAGGAGCAGTTCTTC.

This clonotype has ten or more counts. The V gene is TRBV30, the J gene TRBJ2-3, with D possibly TRBD2 on 6 matching bases. The CDR3 is 15 amino acids. V dropped 4 bases and J dropped 3 bases, with 17 bases sitting between them. CDR1 is GTSNPN and CDR2 is SVGIG in the germline V gene (reference sequence). CDR3 loop: CAWKLGGVKTDTQYF. The CDR3 DNA reads TGTGCCTGGAAGTTGGGGGGAGTTAAGACAGATACGCAGTATTTT.

V and J are TRBV29-1 and TRBJ1-1; D perhaps matches TRBD1 (5 bases). V was clipped by 4 bases and J by 5 bases, with 11 bases between them. Germline assignment: CDR1 SQVTM and CDR2 ANQGSEA. The CDR3 is 12 amino acids. The CDR3 here is CSVVRGLTEAFF. The CDR3 coding sequence is TGCAGCGTTGTCCGGGGCCTGACTGAAGCTTTCTTT.

This clonotype showed up many times. This chain connects TRBV29-1 to TRBJ2-3; 8 nucleotides line up with TRBD2. V trimming: 6 bases; J trimming: 2 bases; junction bases outside the gene matches: 7. Per the germline V gene, CDR1 is SQVTM and CDR2 is ANQGSEA. This CDR3 is built from 14 residues. The CDR3, as DNA: TGCAGCGTGGCGACTAGCGACTACACAGATACGCAGTATTTT. Protein product: CSVATSDYTDTQYF.

This clonotype was seen at least ten times. The V and J genes are TRBV12-3 or TRBV12-4 and TRBJ1-1, with D maybe TRBD1 (6 bases). Trimming stripped 5 bases from V and 0 bases from J, with 10 bases between. There are 14 residues in the CDR3. The CDR3 reads CASSPDRLNTEAFF. CDR3 nucleotide sequence: TGTGCCAGCAGTCCCGACAGGCTGAACACTGAAGCTTTCTTT.

This clonotype showed up just a few times. The rearrangement uses TRBV4-1 and TRBJ2-3, with a weak D call TRBD2 (6 bases). The CDR3 length is 15 residues. Trimming took off 3 bases at V and 5 bases at J, with 15 bases between the two ends. Germline values: CDR1 MGHRA, CDR2 YSYEKL. The CDR3 DNA is TGCGCCAGCAGCCAGACCCATGGAGGGATAGATACGCAGTATTTT. As protein: CASSQTHGGIDTQYF.

This clonotype was seen more than once but under ten times. V and J are TRBV19 and TRBJ1-5; D possibly corresponds to TRBD1 (5 bases). The CDR3 has 13 amino acids. CDR1 is LNHDA, CDR2 SQIVND, per germline (reference sequence). With 3 bases removed from V and 6 bases from J, the gap between germline ends came to 9 bases. CDR3 DNA sequence: TGTGCCAGTAGTATTGACAGCCCTCAGCCCCAGCATTTT. Translating gives CASSIDSPQPQHF.

There are a few counts of this clonotype. The CDR3 DNA reads as TGTGCCAGCAGTTACTCGATGACAGGGTCCGGCTACACCTTC. This codes for CASSYSMTGSGYTF. V usage is TRBV6-5 and J usage is TRBJ1-2; 7 bases are shared with TRBD1. The CDR3 contains 14 residues. J was trimmed by 8 bases and V by 0 bases; bases with no gene match: 6. Per the germline V gene, CDR1 is MNHEY and CDR2 is SVGAGI.

This clonotype was recorded a few times. The chain is built from TRBV11-2 and TRBJ2-3; a weak D match, TRBD1 (5 bases). CDR1 SGHAT and CDR2 FQNNGV come from the germline V gene. The CDR3 spans 13 residues. The germline V and J ends were trimmed by 0 bases and 10 bases, with 11 bases remaining between them. CDR3 nucleotides: TGTGCCAGCAGCTTAGATCAGGGTTGGGCGCAGTATTTT. It encodes CASSLDQGWAQYF.

The chain recombines TRBV5-1 with TRBJ1-1, with a tentative D call TRBD1 (5 bases). Trimming took off 0 bases at V and 7 bases at J, with 10 bases between the two ends. Germline V gene data show CDR1 as SGHRS and CDR2 as YFSETQ. This CDR3 is built from 13 residues. CDR3 loop: CASSLGGENEAFF. CDR3 nucleotides: TGCGCCAGCAGCTTGGGGGGGGAAAATGAAGCTTTCTTT.

This clonotype was recorded many times. The rearrangement uses TRBV29-1 and TRBJ2-1; D might be TRBD2 (5 bases). Trimming shortened V by 0 bases and J by 7 bases, and 19 bases separated the two germline ends. The CDR3 sequence is 16 residues long. Germline CDR1 reads SQVTM; CDR2 reads ANQGSEA. CDR3 DNA: TGCAGCGTTGAAGATCTAGAGGGAGCATTCGGTAATGAGCAGTTCTTC. Protein: CSVEDLEGAFGNEQFF.

This clonotype was seen a handful of times. The genes are TRBV12-3 or TRBV12-4 and TRBJ1-4; no firm D call. The V and J ends lost 4 bases and 12 bases respectively, with 24 bases between them. This CDR3 contains 16 residues. CDR3 DNA sequence: TGTGCCAGCAGTTCCCCGACGGACGGCACTTTCTTGGAACTGTTTTTT. It yields the protein CASSSPTDGTFLELFF.

The chain joins TRBV10-1 to TRBJ2-1; the D gene is possibly TRBD1 (5 bases). TRBJ2-7 matches the DNA end more closely, so the J call is doubtful. The germline V gene has CDR1 WNHNN and CDR2 SYGVQD (reference sequence). This CDR3 is 13 amino acids long. CDR3 residues: CASSGGSYNEQYF. In DNA, the CDR3 is TGCGCCAGCAGTGGGGGCTCCTACAATGAGCAGTACTTC.

This clonotype was seen repeatedly, ten times or more. The chain carries TRBV20-1 and TRBJ2-3; 9 bases align to TRBD2. This CDR3 has 15 amino acids. Germline V lookup: CDR1 DFQATT, CDR2 SNEGSKA (reference sequence). V gave up 3 bases and J gave up 6 bases; unmatched junction bases: 10. The CDR3 loop reads CSASGGLAGSDTQYF. CDR3 in DNA: TGCAGTGCTAGCGGGGGGCTAGCGGGGTCGGATACGCAGTATTTT.

This clonotype appeared a few times. This chain uses TRBV7-6 with TRBJ2-1; 10 positions agree with TRBD1. This CDR3 has 15 amino acids. CDR1 and CDR2 (germline): SGHVS, FNYEAQ. Trimming took 4 bases from V and 8 from J; bases not matched to a gene: 8. The CDR3, as DNA: TGTGCCAGCAGCTCCCGGGACAGGGGCGAATATGAGCAGTTCTTC. It specifies CASSSRDRGEYEQFF. The full variable domain, completed using reference TRBV7-6 and TRBJ2-1, is GAGVSQSPRYKVTKRGQDVALRCDPISGHVSLYWYRQALGQGPEFLTYFNYEAQQDKSGLPNDRFSAERPEGSISTLTIQRTEQRDSAMYRCASSSRDRGEYEQFFGPGTRLTVL.

In its sample, this clonotype was seen a few times. At one end the junction does not follow the germline gene, possibly because of a read error. V and J are TRBV2 and TRBJ2-4; D is unresolved. Germline loops: CDR1 SNHLY, CDR2 FYNNEI. The CDR3 is 17 amino acids. The DNA of the CDR3 is TGTGCCAGCAGTGATGGATGGGGTTCCCCAGCCGAAAACATTCAGTACTTC. Its protein product is CASSDGWGSPAENIQYF.

There are a few counts of this clonotype. The junction departs from germline at one end; a sequencing error may be responsible. V gene TRBV11-1 combines with J gene TRBJ1-1, with a weak D call TRBD1 (5 bases). Looked up from germline, CDR1 is SGHAT and CDR2 is FQDESV (reference sequence). The CDR3 spans 15 residues. CDR3 nucleotides: TGTGCCAGCAGCTTAGCTCAGGGTATGAACACTGAAGCTTCCTTT. Its protein is CASSLAQGMNTEASF.

Only a few counts were recorded for this clonotype. This sequence joins TRBV15 and TRBJ2-2; D not resolved. CDR1 and CDR2 (germline): LNHNV, YYDKDF (reference sequence). V lost 0 bases and J 6 bases, leaving 8 bases between the germline ends. There are 14 residues in the CDR3. This chain's CDR3 is CATSREAIPGELFF. The CDR3 DNA reads as TGTGCCACCAGCAGAGAAGCGATCCCCGGGGAGCTGTTTTTT.

This clonotype came up many times. J is TRBJ2-1 and V is TRBV27, with D possibly matching TRBD1 (6 bases). This CDR3 is 12 amino acids long. Germline V gene sequence: CDR1 MNHEY, CDR2 SMNVEV (reference sequence). With 2 bases removed from V and 9 bases from J, the gap between germline ends came to 8 bases. The CDR3 loop is CASSLVGAEQFF. CDR3 bases: TGTGCCAGCAGTTTAGTGGGGGCTGAGCAGTTCTTC.

This clonotype was observed many times. This chain uses TRBV20-1 with TRBJ2-1; D gene uncertain. Germline V CDR1 and CDR2: DFQATT, SNEGSKA (reference sequence). The CDR3 covers 14 residues. V was pared by 3 bases and J by 0 bases, with 9 bases between. CDR3 in DNA: TGCAGTGCTAGTTTGGAGAGCTCCTACAATGAGCAGTTCTTC. Translated, it gives CSASLESSYNEQFF.

This clonotype has more than one count but fewer than ten. The chain recombines TRBV5-1 with TRBJ2-5; 10 bases align to TRBD2. Losses at the gene ends were 4 bases for V and 5 bases for J; bases not matched to a gene: 5. CDR3 length equals 14 residues. Germline lookup yields CDR1 SGHRS and CDR2 YFSETQ. CDR3: CASSPGLASETQYF. In DNA, the CDR3 is TGCGCCAGCAGCCCGGGACTAGCGAGCGAGACCCAGTACTTC.

This chain connects TRBV12-3 or TRBV12-4 to TRBJ2-5; a possible D gene is TRBD2 (7 bases). CDR3 length: 16 amino acids. With 1 base removed from V and 6 bases from J, the gap between germline ends came to 18 bases. The CDR3 region is CASSLGSGGLLKTQYF. DNA for the CDR3: TGTGCCAGCAGTTTAGGGTCCGGGGGGCTTCTAAAGACCCAGTACTTC.

The chain joins TRBV6-1 to TRBJ2-7, with TRBD1 matching over 9 bases. The CDR3 covers 12 residues. From germline, CDR1 is MNHNS and CDR2 SASEGT. The junction had 2 bases not matched to a gene; V was cut back by 6 bases and J by 5 bases. This CDR3 is CASSRDRDEQYF. For the CDR3, the DNA is TGTGCCAGCAGCCGGGACAGGGACGAGCAGTACTTC.

This clonotype was counted ten times or more. The chain carries TRBV20-1 and TRBJ2-7, with D maybe TRBD1 (5 bases). Germline assignment: CDR1 DFQATT and CDR2 SNEGSKA (reference sequence). CDR3 length equals 15 residues. The V end was cut by 5 bases, the J end by 0 bases, with 17 bases between. The CDR3 DNA follows: TGCAGTGCTTTCCCGGCAGGGCCCAGCTCCTACGAGCAGTACTTC. This sequence encodes CSAFPAGPSSYEQYF.

This clonotype was observed at least ten times. This chain uses TRBV7-9 with TRBJ2-1, with TRBD2 identical over 11 bases. V gave up 5 bases and J gave up 4 bases; unmatched junction bases: 7. The germline V gene encodes CDR1 SEHNR and CDR2 FQNEAQ (reference sequence). This CDR3 comprises 16 residues. The DNA of the CDR3 is TGTGCCAGCAGCCCGGCGACTAGCGGGAATTACAATGAGCAGTTCTTC. It is translated as CASSPATSGNYNEQFF.

There are many counts of this clonotype. This chain joins TRBV2 and TRBJ2-3; TRBD2 aligns across 14 bases. With 5 bases clipped from V and 2 bases from J, the junction kept 24 bases outside the gene matches. CDR1 is SNHLY, CDR2 FYNNEI, per germline. The CDR3 spans 23 residues. CDR3 amino acids: CASSLSPGLAGGAHRPHTDTQYF. CDR3 nucleotides: TGTGCCAGCAGTCTCAGCCCCGGACTAGCGGGAGGCGCGCATCGACCGCACACAGATACGCAGTATTTT.

This clonotype was seen repeatedly, ten times or more. This chain uses TRBV2 with TRBJ2-1; D possibly corresponds to TRBD2 (6 bases). This CDR3 contains 12 residues. V gave up 8 bases and J gave up 8 bases, with 13 bases separating them. Per the germline V gene, CDR1 is SNHLY and CDR2 is FYNNEI. This CDR3 reads CASARWGDEQFF. Written as DNA, the CDR3 is TGTGCCAGCGCTAGGTGGGGGGATGAGCAGTTCTTC.

This clonotype was seen a handful of times. The genes are TRBV3-1 and TRBJ1-1, with 8 bases identical to TRBD1. The CDR3 sequence is 15 residues long. V gave up 4 bases and J gave up 5 bases; unmatched junction bases: 9. Germline lookup yields CDR1 LGHDT and CDR2 YNNKEL (reference sequence). The CDR3 is CASSRPGGAGTEAFF. In DNA, the CDR3 is TGTGCCAGCAGCCGTCCAGGGGGCGCAGGGACTGAAGCTTTCTTT.